This T cell receptor (beta chain) was identified in a study of blood T cell repertoires in COVID-19. About the research overall: Spain, Italy and the United States supplied samples that represented acute and convalescent COVID-19. Nucleic acid was either cDNA or gDNA, and it came from T cells, B-cell-depleted T cells, or PBMCs.

Original analysis: Estimates of nucleated cell counts were drawn from the amplification of reference gene primers. Assay used: immunoSEQ multiplex PCR; TCRdb lists only in-frame clones, some missing. V, J and clone size are those of that table, while D and trimming were read from the DNA. The sample yields a few hundred thousand clones, 75% to 90% seen once. It was during active infection that Seattle patients were enrolled and then longitudinally followed. The specimen sequenced was peripheral blood. This receptor was taken from a woman in her 70s with COVID-19, enrolled during active disease.

In nucleotides, the CDR3 is TGTGCCAGCAGTTTAAGAGGGGCTAGCGGAATCTACGAGCAGTACTTC. It codes for CASSLRGASGIYEQYF. The rearrangement joins TRBV27 to TRBJ2-7, with TRBD2 matching over 7 bases. The CDR3 sequence is 16 residues long. The ends lost 2 bases at V and 3 bases at J; junction bases unmatched: 10. Germline lookup yields CDR1 MNHEY and CDR2 SMNVEV (reference sequence).